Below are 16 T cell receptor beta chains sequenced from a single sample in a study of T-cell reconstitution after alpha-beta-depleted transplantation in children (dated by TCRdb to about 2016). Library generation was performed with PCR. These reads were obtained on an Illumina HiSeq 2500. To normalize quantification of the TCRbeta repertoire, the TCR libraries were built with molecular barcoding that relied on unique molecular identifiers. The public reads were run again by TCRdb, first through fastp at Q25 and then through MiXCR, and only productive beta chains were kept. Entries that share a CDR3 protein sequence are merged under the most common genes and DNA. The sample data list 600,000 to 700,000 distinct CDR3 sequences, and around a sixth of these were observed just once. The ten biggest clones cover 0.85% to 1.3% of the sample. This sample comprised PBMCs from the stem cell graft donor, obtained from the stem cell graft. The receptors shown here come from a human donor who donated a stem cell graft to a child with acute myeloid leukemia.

The chain's CDR3 is CAFSGKRDSRGTGANVLTF. CDR3 coding DNA: TGTGCCTTCAGCGGCAAGAGGGACAGCCGAGGAACTGGGGCCAACGTCCTGACTTTC. The rearrangement uses TRBV2 and TRBJ2-6, with 7 bases that match TRBD1. Germline V lookup: CDR1 SNHLY, CDR2 FYNNEI. CDR3 length: 19 residues. With V trimmed by 11 bases and J by 2 bases, 21 bases remained unmatched.

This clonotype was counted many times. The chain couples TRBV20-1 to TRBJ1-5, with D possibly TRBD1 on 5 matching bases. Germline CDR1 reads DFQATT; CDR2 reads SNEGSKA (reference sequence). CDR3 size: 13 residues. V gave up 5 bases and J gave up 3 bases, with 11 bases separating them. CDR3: CSAGADSNQPQHF. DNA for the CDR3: TGCAGTGCTGGGGCAGACTCCAATCAGCCCCAGCATTTT.

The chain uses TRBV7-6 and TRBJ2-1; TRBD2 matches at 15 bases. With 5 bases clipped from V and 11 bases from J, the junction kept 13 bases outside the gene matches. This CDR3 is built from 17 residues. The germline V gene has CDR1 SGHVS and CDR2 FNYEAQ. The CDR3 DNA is TGTGCCAGCAGCCGCGCCCCGGGACTAGCGGGGGGAACGAAGCAGTTCTTC. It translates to CASSRAPGLAGGTKQFF. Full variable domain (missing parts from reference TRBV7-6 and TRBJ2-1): GAGVSQSPRYKVTKRGQDVALRCDPISGHVSLYWYRQALGQGPEFLTYFNYEAQQDKSGLPNDRFSAERPEGSISTLTIQRTEQRDSAMYRCASSRAPGLAGGTKQFFGPGTRLTVL.

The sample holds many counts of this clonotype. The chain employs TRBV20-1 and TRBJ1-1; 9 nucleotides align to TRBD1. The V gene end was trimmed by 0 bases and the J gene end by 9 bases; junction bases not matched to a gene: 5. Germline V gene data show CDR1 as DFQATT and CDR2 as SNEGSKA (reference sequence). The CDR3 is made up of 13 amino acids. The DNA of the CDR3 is TGCAGTGCTAGAGATGGACAGGGGAATCAAGCTTTCTTT. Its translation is CSARDGQGNQAFF.

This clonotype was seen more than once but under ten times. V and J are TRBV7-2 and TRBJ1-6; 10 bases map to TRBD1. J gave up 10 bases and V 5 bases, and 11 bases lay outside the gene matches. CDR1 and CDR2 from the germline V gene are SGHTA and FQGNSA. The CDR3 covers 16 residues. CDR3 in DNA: TGTGCCAGCAGCCCACCGGGACAGGGGATCGGATCACCCCTCCACTTT. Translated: CASSPPGQGIGSPLHF.

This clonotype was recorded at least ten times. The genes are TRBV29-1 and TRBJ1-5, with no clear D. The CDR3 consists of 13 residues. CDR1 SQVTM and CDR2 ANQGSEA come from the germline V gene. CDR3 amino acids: CTPLDYFYQPQHF. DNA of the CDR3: TGCACTCCATTGGACTATTTTTATCAGCCCCAGCATTTT. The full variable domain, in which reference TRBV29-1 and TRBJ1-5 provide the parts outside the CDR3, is SAVISQKPSRDICQRGTSLTIQCQVDSQVTMMFWYRQQPGQSLTLIATANQGSEATYESGFVIDKFPISRPNLTFSTLTVSNMSPEDSSIYLCTPLDYFYQPQHFGDGTRLSIL.

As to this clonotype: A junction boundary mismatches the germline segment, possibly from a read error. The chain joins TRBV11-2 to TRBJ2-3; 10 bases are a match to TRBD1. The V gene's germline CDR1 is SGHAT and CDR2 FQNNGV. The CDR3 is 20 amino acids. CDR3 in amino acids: CASSLDRGQKDWDTTDTQYF. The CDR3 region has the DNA TGTGCCAGCAGCCTAGACAGGGGGCAAAAGGATTGGGATACCACAGATACGCAGTATTTT.

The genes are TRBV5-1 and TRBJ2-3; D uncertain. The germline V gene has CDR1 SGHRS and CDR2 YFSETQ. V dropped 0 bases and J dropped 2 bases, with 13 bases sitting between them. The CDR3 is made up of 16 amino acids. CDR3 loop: CASSLVGSVTTDTQYF. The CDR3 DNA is TGCGCCAGCAGCTTGGTGGGCAGCGTAACCACAGATACGCAGTATTTT.

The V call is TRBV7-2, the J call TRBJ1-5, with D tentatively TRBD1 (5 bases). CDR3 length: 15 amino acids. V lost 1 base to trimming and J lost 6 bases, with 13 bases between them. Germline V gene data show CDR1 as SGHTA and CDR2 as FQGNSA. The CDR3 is CASSLVGGVGQPQHF. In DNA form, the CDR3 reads TGTGCCAGCAGCTTAGTAGGAGGGGTGGGTCAGCCCCAGCATTTT. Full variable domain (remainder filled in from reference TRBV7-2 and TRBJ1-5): GAGVSQSPSNKVTEKGKDVELRCDPISGHTALYWYRQSLGQGLEFLIYFQGNSAPDKSGLPSDRFSAERTGGSVSTLTIQRTQQEDSAVYLCASSLVGGVGQPQHFGDGTRLSIL.

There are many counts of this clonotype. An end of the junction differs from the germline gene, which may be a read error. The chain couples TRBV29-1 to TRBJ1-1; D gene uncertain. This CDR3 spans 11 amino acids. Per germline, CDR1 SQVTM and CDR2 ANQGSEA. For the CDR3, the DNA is TGCAGTGTTGGATCGAACACTGAAGCTTTCTTT. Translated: CSVGSNTEAFF.

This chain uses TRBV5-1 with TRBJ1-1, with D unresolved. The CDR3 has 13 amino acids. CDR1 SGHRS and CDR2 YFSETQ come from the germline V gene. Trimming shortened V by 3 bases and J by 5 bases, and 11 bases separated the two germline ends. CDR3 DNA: TGCGCCAGCAGCTCACCCATCCTAACTGAAGCTTTCTTT. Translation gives CASSSPILTEAFF. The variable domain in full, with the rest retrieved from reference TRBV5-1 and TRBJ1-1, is KAGVTQTPRYLIKTRGQQVTLSCSPISGHRSVSWYQQTPGQGLQFLFEYFSETQRNKGNFPGRFSGRQFSNSRSEMNVSTLELGDSALYLCASSSPILTEAFFGQGTRLTVV.

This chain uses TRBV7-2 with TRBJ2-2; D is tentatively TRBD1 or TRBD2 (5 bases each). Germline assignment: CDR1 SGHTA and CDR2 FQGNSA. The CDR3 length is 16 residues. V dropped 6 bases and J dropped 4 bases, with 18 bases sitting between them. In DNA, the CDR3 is TGTGCCAGCAGTCTGGGACGGACGGGGAGCACCGGGGAGCTGTTTTTT. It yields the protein CASSLGRTGSTGELFF.

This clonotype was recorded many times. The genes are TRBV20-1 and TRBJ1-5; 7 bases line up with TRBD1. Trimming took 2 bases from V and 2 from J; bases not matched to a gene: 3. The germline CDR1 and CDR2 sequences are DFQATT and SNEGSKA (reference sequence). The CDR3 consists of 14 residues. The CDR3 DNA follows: TGCAGTGCTAGAAAAGACAGGGGCAATCAGCCCCAGCATTTT. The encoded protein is CSARKDRGNQPQHF.

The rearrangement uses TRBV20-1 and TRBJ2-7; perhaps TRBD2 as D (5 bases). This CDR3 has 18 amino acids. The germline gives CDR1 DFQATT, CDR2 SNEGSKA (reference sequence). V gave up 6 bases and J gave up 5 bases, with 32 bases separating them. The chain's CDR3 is CSAAGLGSWERETNEQYF. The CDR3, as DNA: TGCAGTGCCGCAGGTCTAGGATCTTGGGAGAGAGAGACTAACGAGCAGTACTTC.

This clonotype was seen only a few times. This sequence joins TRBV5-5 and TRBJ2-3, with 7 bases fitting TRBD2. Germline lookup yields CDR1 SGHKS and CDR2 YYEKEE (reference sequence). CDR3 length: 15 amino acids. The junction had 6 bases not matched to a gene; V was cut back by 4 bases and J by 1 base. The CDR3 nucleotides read TGTGCCAGCAGCCCCCCTCTAGCGGGCACAGATACGCAGTATTTT. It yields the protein CASSPPLAGTDTQYF.

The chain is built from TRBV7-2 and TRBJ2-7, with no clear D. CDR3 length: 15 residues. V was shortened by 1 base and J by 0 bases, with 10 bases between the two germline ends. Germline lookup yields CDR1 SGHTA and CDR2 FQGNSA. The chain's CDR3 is CASSLEGLRSYEQYF. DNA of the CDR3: TGTGCCAGCAGCTTAGAGGGCCTACGCTCCTACGAGCAGTACTTC.